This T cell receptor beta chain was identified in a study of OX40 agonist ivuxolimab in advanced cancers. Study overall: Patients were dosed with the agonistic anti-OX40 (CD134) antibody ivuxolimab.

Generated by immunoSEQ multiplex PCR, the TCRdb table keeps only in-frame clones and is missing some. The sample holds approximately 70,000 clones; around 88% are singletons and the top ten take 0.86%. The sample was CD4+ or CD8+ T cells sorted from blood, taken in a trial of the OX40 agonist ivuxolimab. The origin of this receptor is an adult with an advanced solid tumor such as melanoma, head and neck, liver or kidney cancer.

The CDR3 spells CASSEGTTTNEKLFF. The CDR3 coding sequence is TGTGCCAGCAGTGAAGGGACTACAACTAATGAAAAACTGTTTTTT. J is TRBJ1-4 and V is TRBV25-1, with D possibly matching TRBD1 (5 bases). The CDR3 runs 15 residues. Germline assignment: CDR1 MGHDK and CDR2 SYGVNS. Trimming removed 2 bases from V and 0 bases from J, with 7 bases in between.